These T cell receptor beta chains were read from a single sample in a study of cytomegalovirus exposure and HLA in healthy donors. The repertoire was sequenced with immunoSEQ multiplex PCR; TCRdb's copy has only in-frame clones and lacks some. This table holds some 160,000 clones, around 77% found once. The sequenced sample was PBMCs. These receptors all come from a man in his 60s in good health and CMV-seronegative. The CDR3 runs from the conserved cysteine through the conserved F or W. D genes are given only for firm matches. A row's size may be missing; if present it is once, few, many or a size class.

J: TRBJ1-5
V: TRBV19
size: -
D: -
CDR3: CASSPQRGGRHQPQHF
DNA: TGTGCCAGTAGTCCCCAAAGGGGAGGACGGCATCAGCCCCAGCATTTT

J: TRBJ2-3
V: TRBV5-4
size: -
D: -
CDR3: CASSRKQQFTDTQYF
DNA: TGTGCCAGCAGTCGTAAGCAACAGTTCACAGATACGCAGTATTTT

J: TRBJ2-7
V: TRBV4-1
size: -
D: TRBD1
CDR3: CASSGTGDDEQYF
DNA: TGCGCCAGCAGCGGGACAGGGGACGACGAGCAGTACTTC

J: TRBJ2-2
V: TRBV7-9
size: -
D: TRBD2
CDR3: CATLIAGDNGELFF
DNA: TGTGCCACCCTAATAGCGGGAGATAACGGGGAGCTGTTTTTT

J: TRBJ2-1
V: TRBV25-1
size: -
D: TRBD1
CDR3: CASSEKTGTNEQFF
DNA: TGTGCCAGCAGTGAAAAGACAGGGACGAATGAGCAGTTCTTC

J: TRBJ2-7
V: TRBV7-3
size: -
D: TRBD1
CDR3: CASSMGQGLYEQYF
DNA: TGTGCCAGCAGTATGGGACAGGGACTCTACGAGCAGTACTTC

J: TRBJ2-7
V: TRBV7-6
size: -
D: -
CDR3: CASSSSSSEQYF
DNA: TGTGCCAGCAGCTCATCTAGCTCCGAGCAGTACTTC

J: TRBJ2-3
V: TRBV30
size: -
D: -
CDR3: CAWRPPLAAVTDTQYF
DNA: TGTGCCTGGCGACCCCCACTAGCTGCGGTCACAGATACGCAGTATTTT

J: TRBJ2-7
V: TRBV19
size: -
D: TRBD1
CDR3: CASSSRTGYEQYF
DNA: TGTGCCAGTAGTTCCCGGACAGGCTACGAGCAGTACTTC

J: TRBJ2-1
V: TRBV5-1
size: -
D: TRBD2
CDR3: CASEGRGDRNEQFF
DNA: TGCGCCTCCGAGGGGCGGGGGGATCGAAATGAGCAGTTCTTC

J: TRBJ2-7
V: TRBV30
size: -
D: TRBD2
CDR3: CAWTSGSSYEQYF
DNA: TGTGCCTGGACTAGCGGGTCCAGCTACGAGCAGTACTTC

J: TRBJ2-2
V: TRBV13
size: -
D: TRBD2
CDR3: CASSLALAGNTGELFF
DNA: TGTGCCAGCAGCTTAGCCCTAGCGGGAAACACCGGGGAGCTGTTTTTT

J: TRBJ2-3
V: TRBV29-1
size: -
D: TRBD2
CDR3: CSVGSLAVSTDTQYF
DNA: TGCAGCGTTGGATCTCTAGCGGTTAGCACAGATACGCAGTATTTT

J: TRBJ2-7
V: TRBV7-2
size: once
D: -
CDR3: CASSPGVTTQQYF
DNA: TGTGCCAGCAGCCCAGGGGTGACTACGCAGCAGTACTTC

J: TRBJ1-4
V: TRBV19
size: -
D: -
CDR3: CASSTTATNEKLFF
DNA: TGTGCCAGTAGTACGACAGCAACTAATGAAAAACTGTTTTTT

J: TRBJ2-2
V: TRBV12-5
size: once
D: TRBD2
CDR3: CASGLVQVGGITGELFF
DNA: TGTGCTAGTGGTTTGGTACAGGTGGGAGGGATCACCGGGGAGCTGTTTTTT

J: TRBJ1-6
V: TRBV9
size: -
D: -
CDR3: CASSPPGHGNSPLHF
DNA: TGTGCCAGCAGCCCGCCGGGACATGGAAATTCACCCCTCCACTTT

J: TRBJ2-1
V: TRBV5-6
size: -
D: TRBD2
CDR3: CASSLGPGLASNEQFF
DNA: TGTGCCAGCAGCTTAGGTCCGGGACTAGCCTCCAATGAGCAGTTCTTC

J: TRBJ2-7
V: TRBV15
size: -
D: TRBD1
CDR3: CATSTGQPYYEQYF
DNA: TGTGCCACCAGCACGGGACAGCCATATTACGAGCAGTACTTC

J: TRBJ1-1
V: TRBV2
size: -
D: TRBD1
CDR3: CASSGGTGAGNTEAFF
DNA: TGTGCCAGCAGTGGCGGGACAGGGGCTGGGAACACTGAAGCTTTCTTT

J: TRBJ2-7
V: TRBV2
size: -
D: -
CDR3: CASSPSTSEQYF
DNA: TGTGCCAGCAGTCCCTCCACCAGCGAGCAGTACTTC

J: TRBJ1-1
V: TRBV6-5
size: few
D: -
CDR3: CASSQPGVGNTEAFF
DNA: TGTGCCAGCAGTCAACCGGGAGTAGGGAACACTGAAGCTTTCTTT

J: TRBJ2-1
V: TRBV5-8
size: -
D: TRBD2
CDR3: CASILRGTSGIAGNEQFF
DNA: TGTGCCAGCATCCTAAGGGGGACTAGCGGGATTGCGGGTAATGAGCAGTTCTTC

J: TRBJ2-7
V: TRBV5-1
size: -
D: -
CDR3: CASSLANTPGYEQYF
DNA: TGCGCCAGCAGCTTGGCTAACACCCCGGGCTACGAGCAGTACTTC

J: TRBJ2-1
V: TRBV5-4
size: -
D: -
CDR3: CASSPRSEGYNEQFF
DNA: TGTGCCAGCAGCCCCCGCAGCGAGGGCTACAATGAGCAGTTCTTC

J: TRBJ1-1
V: TRBV2
size: -
D: -
CDR3: CATATGNTEAFF
DNA: TGTGCCACCGCGACGGGGAACACTGAAGCTTTCTTT

J: TRBJ2-7
V: TRBV11-2
size: -
D: -
CDR3: CASSSSTSPPYEQYF
DNA: TGTGCCAGCAGCTCGTCGACTAGTCCCCCCTACGAGCAGTACTTC

J: TRBJ1-2
V: TRBV19
size: -
D: -
CDR3: CASSSTGEYGYTF
DNA: TGTGCCAGTAGTTCGACAGGAGAATATGGCTACACCTTC

J: TRBJ1-2
V: TRBV29-1
size: -
D: -
CDR3: CSVPAGNGYPF
DNA: TGCAGCGTTCCCGCGGGTAATGGCTACCCCTTC

J: TRBJ2-5
V: TRBV6-6
size: -
D: TRBD2
CDR3: CASSGRTSGTSETQYF
DNA: TGTGCCAGCAGTGGCCGGACTAGCGGGACATCGGAGACCCAGTACTTC

J: TRBJ2-5
V: TRBV7-6
size: -
D: TRBD1
CDR3: CASSFRTGVETQYF
DNA: TGTGCCAGCAGCTTCCGGACAGGGGTGGAGACCCAGTACTTC

J: TRBJ2-7
V: TRBV11-2
size: -
D: -
CDR3: CASSFGQLYEQYF
DNA: TGTGCCAGCAGCTTTGGACAACTCTACGAGCAGTACTTC

J: TRBJ2-7
V: TRBV12-5
size: few
D: -
CDR3: CASGLATGRGYEQYF
DNA: TGTGCTAGTGGTTTGGCCACCGGGAGAGGCTACGAGCAGTACTTC

J: TRBJ1-4
V: TRBV19
size: -
D: -
CDR3: CASSFQQGNEKLFF
DNA: TGTGCCAGTAGTTTCCAGCAGGGTAATGAAAAACTGTTTTTT

J: TRBJ1-5
V: TRBV18
size: -
D: -
CDR3: CASSPWGGDSNQPQHF
DNA: TGTGCCAGCTCACCATGGGGGGGAGATAGCAATCAGCCCCAGCATTTT

J: TRBJ1-1
V: TRBV5-4
size: -
D: TRBD1
CDR3: CASSFHGQGAIAFF
DNA: TGTGCCAGCAGTTTTCACGGACAGGGGGCAATTGCTTTCTTT

J: TRBJ2-2
V: TRBV5-1
size: -
D: -
CDR3: CASNPVPGLDTGELFF
DNA: TGCGCCAGCAACCCCGTTCCGGGTCTCGACACCGGGGAGCTGTTTTTT

J: TRBJ1-5
V: TRBV7-6
size: few
D: -
CDR3: CASSENRVGQPQHF
DNA: TGTGCCAGCAGCGAAAACAGGGTTGGGCAGCCCCAGCATTTT

J: TRBJ2-3
V: TRBV4-1
size: -
D: -
CDR3: CASSQASGRERDEYF
DNA: TGCGCCAGCAGCCAAGCGTCCGGTAGGGAGAGGGATGAGTATTTT

J: TRBJ1-2
V: TRBV19
size: -
D: TRBD1
CDR3: CASSIGQANYGYTF
DNA: TGTGCCAGTAGTATCGGACAGGCTAACTATGGCTACACCTTC

J: TRBJ2-5
V: TRBV9
size: -
D: -
CDR3: CASSVAATGRETQYF
DNA: TGTGCCAGCAGCGTAGCGGCGACGGGTCGGGAGACCCAGTACTTC

J: TRBJ2-7
V: TRBV9
size: -
D: -
CDR3: CASSAEGWSSDDEQYF
DNA: TGTGCCAGCAGCGCTGAGGGCTGGTCTAGCGACGACGAGCAGTACTTC

J: TRBJ1-1
V: TRBV5-1
size: few
D: TRBD1
CDR3: CASSLGDRNTEAFF
DNA: TGCGCCAGCAGCTTGGGGGACAGGAACACTGAAGCTTTCTTT

J: TRBJ2-5
V: TRBV9
size: -
D: TRBD1
CDR3: CASSAPGQYQETQYF
DNA: TGTGCCAGCAGCGCTCCGGGACAGTACCAAGAGACCCAGTACTTC

J: TRBJ1-3
V: TRBV13
size: -
D: TRBD1
CDR3: CASRRARQGAGNTIYF
DNA: TGTGCCAGCAGACGGGCTCGACAGGGAGCTGGAAACACCATATATTTT

J: TRBJ2-7
V: TRBV28
size: once
D: TRBD2
CDR3: CASRVVLAGGPKEQYF
DNA: TGTGCCAGCAGAGTCGTTTTAGCGGGAGGGCCGAAGGAGCAGTACTTC

J: TRBJ2-1
V: TRBV4-1
size: few
D: TRBD2
CDR3: CASRPASGYNEQFF
DNA: TGCGCCAGCAGGCCGGCTAGCGGATACAATGAGCAGTTCTTC

J: TRBJ1-2
V: TRBV5-4
size: -
D: -
CDR3: CASSGGSYGYTF
DNA: TGTGCCAGCAGCGGAGGGTCCTATGGCTACACCTTC

J: TRBJ2-7
V: TRBV7-6
size: few
D: TRBD2
CDR3: CASRPLTGGLREQYF
DNA: TGTGCCAGCAGGCCCTTGACGGGAGGGTTGAGGGAGCAGTACTTC

J: TRBJ1-1
V: TRBV6-6
size: few
D: TRBD1
CDR3: CASSDRGEAFF
DNA: TGTGCCAGCAGTGACAGGGGTGAAGCTTTCTTT

J: TRBJ1-2
V: TRBV6-5
size: -
D: TRBD1
CDR3: CASSSDRVNYGYTF
DNA: TGTGCCAGCAGTTCGGACAGGGTGAACTATGGCTACACCTTC

J: TRBJ2-7
V: TRBV7-8
size: -
D: -
CDR3: CASSVDRYEQYF
DNA: TGTGCCAGCAGCGTGGACAGATACGAGCAGTACTTC

J: TRBJ1-1
V: TRBV6-6
size: -
D: -
CDR3: CASNRHGEAFF
DNA: TGTGCCAGCAACCGACATGGTGAAGCTTTCTTT